The sample holds a few counts of the clone carrying this T cell receptor (beta chain). CDR1 and CDR2 (germline): MGHRA, YSYEKL. V was shortened by 0 bases and J by 3 bases, with 14 bases between the two germline ends. This CDR3 spans 17 amino acids. The authors' processing: Nucleated cell counts were estimated from reference gene primer amplification. The method was immunoSEQ multiplex PCR; TCRdb's version includes in-frame clones alone and lacks a portion of them. For V, J and clone size, that table is used; D and trimming come from the DNA. This sample yields roughly 330,000 clones, of which 89% are seen a single time; under 7.5% belongs to the top ten. These data originate in a study of blood T cell repertoires in COVID-19. Across the whole study: Samples representing acute and convalescent COVID-19 were sourced from the United States, Italy and Spain. The analysed material was cDNA or gDNA that came from T cells, B-cell-depleted T cells, or PBMCs.

This chain connects TRBV4-1 to TRBJ2-2; weak D call: TRBD2 (5 bases). This clonotype was sampled from a man younger than 30 who had recovered from COVID-19. Sequencing was carried out using peripheral blood. The CDR3 reads CASSQDRGATDTGELFF. The CDR3 coding sequence is TGCGCCAGCAGCCAAGATCGGGGAGCGACTGACACCGGGGAGCTGTTTTTT.